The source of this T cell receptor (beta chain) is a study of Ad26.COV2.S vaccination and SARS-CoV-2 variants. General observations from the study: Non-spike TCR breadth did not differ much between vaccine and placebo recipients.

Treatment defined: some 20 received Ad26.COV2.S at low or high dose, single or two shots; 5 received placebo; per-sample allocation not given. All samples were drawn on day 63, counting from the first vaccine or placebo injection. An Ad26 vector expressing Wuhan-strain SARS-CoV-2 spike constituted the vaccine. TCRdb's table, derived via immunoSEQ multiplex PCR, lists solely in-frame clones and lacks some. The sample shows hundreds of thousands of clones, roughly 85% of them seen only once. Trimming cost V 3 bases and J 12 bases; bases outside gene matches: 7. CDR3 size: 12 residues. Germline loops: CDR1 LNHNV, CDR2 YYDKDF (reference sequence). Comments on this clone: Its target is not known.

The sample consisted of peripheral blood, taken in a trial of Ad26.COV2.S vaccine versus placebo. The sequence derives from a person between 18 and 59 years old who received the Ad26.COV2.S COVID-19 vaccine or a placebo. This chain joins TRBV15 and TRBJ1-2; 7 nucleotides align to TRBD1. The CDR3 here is CATSRETGINTF. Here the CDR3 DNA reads TGTGCCACCAGCAGGGAGACAGGGATCAACACCTTC.